The clone carrying this T cell receptor beta chain came up a few times. The target antigen is unknown. TCRdb itself ran the reads through MiXCR, one entry per CDR3 protein. Of some 230,000 distinct CDR3 sequences in the sample, 22% are singletons; the top ten hold roughly 18%. The CDR3 has 12 residues. Trimming stripped 5 bases from V and 6 bases from J, with 11 bases between. Germline V CDR1 and CDR2: SEHNR, FQNEAQ (reference sequence). The data were taken from a study of T cell repertoires in cytomegalovirus infection. Study context: It can be stated that public TCR beta signatures indicated CMV infection as well as a matching HLA type. General study points: There were HLA-C-restricted CMV-specific TCR beta clonotypes dominating the ex vivo response.

This TCR derives from a human donor in good health (CMV status not recorded). Some clones in this sample may be carry-over from other donors' samples. Sequences were obtained from CD8+ T cells from PBMCs. J is TRBJ2-7 and V is TRBV7-9, with D hard to call. The CDR3 DNA is TGTGCCAGCAGCCCATCCTCGGTCGAGCAGTACTTC. Its protein product is CASSPSSVEQYF.